This TCR beta chain appears in the sequencing data of a study of T cells after yellow fever vaccination. The V gene end was trimmed by 3 bases and the J gene end by 7 bases; junction bases not matched to a gene: 10. Germline V gene lookup returns CDR1 LGHNA and CDR2 YSLEER. CDR3 size: 17 residues. TCRdb reanalysed the 5' RACE reads using MiXCR and keeps one entry per CDR3 protein. Of about 210,000 distinct CDR3 sequences listed, about 7% are singletons. In its sample, this clonotype was seen many times. The sequenced sample was CD4+ T cells sorted from PBMCs, obtained on the day of the yellow fever booster vaccination. This chain connects TRBV4-3 to TRBJ2-2, with 11 nucleotides matching TRBD2. This TCR was sampled from a man aged 30 to 39 who received the YFV17D yellow fever vaccine. The CDR3 loop reads CASSHDPGLADGGELFF. The CDR3 coding sequence is TGCGCCAGCAGCCACGATCCGGGACTAGCGGATGGCGGGGAGCTGTTTTTT.